These 7 T cell receptor beta chains originate from one sample sequenced in a study of cytomegalovirus exposure and HLA in healthy donors. Sequenced by immunoSEQ multiplex PCR; TCRdb stores in-frame clones only, minus some. Of roughly 150,000 clones listed, roughly nine tenths are singletons. Sequencing was performed on PBMCs. The receptors derive from a woman aged 18 to 35 in good health and CMV-seropositive.

This chain connects TRBV30 to TRBJ2-7, with unresolved D. This CDR3 region has 13 residues. Trimming shortened V by 2 bases and J by 6 bases, and 14 bases separated the two germline ends. The germline gives CDR1 GTSNPN, CDR2 SVGIG (reference sequence). DNA for the CDR3: TGTGCCTGGAGTTTAAGCAGGCTGGGCGAGCAGTACTTC. Amino acids: CAWSLSRLGEQYF.

V usage is TRBV2 and J usage is TRBJ1-2; tentatively, D is TRBD1 (6 bases). The CDR3 loop spans 14 amino acids. Germline V gene data show CDR1 as SNHLY and CDR2 as FYNNEI. V lost 9 bases to trimming and J lost 0 bases, with 14 bases between them. The CDR3 nucleotides are TGTGCCAGTAGGGCCGGGACATCTAACTATGGCTACACCTTC. This gives the protein CASRAGTSNYGYTF.

The rearrangement uses TRBV28 and TRBJ1-1, with 9 bases lining up with TRBD1. This CDR3 has 16 amino acids. Losses at the gene ends were 6 bases for V and 4 bases for J; bases not matched to a gene: 12. Germline CDR1 MDHEN, CDR2 SYDVKM. The CDR3 sequence: CASRHLGQGRVTEAFF. The CDR3 DNA reads as TGTGCCAGCAGACACCTGGGACAGGGAAGGGTCACTGAAGCTTTCTTT.

This clone has just one count. The V gene is TRBV9, the J gene TRBJ2-7; D remains unclear. Trimming removed 4 bases at V and 0 bases at J, with 14 bases between. The CDR3 runs to 15 residues. The V gene's germline CDR1 is SGDLS and CDR2 YYNGEE. In DNA, the CDR3 is TGTGCCAGCAGCCTAGGCGGCGTCAGCTCCTACGAGCAGTACTTC. Translation gives CASSLGGVSSYEQYF.

The chain carries TRBV2 and TRBJ2-5, with 8 bases aligning to TRBD1. J was trimmed by 1 base and V by 7 bases; bases with no gene match: 8. CDR1 and CDR2 (germline): SNHLY, FYNNEI. The CDR3 runs to 15 residues. The CDR3 loop reads CASNPDRGGQETQYF. CDR3 nucleotide sequence: TGTGCCAGCAATCCTGACAGGGGTGGCCAAGAGACCCAGTACTTC.

V usage is TRBV5-1 and J usage is TRBJ1-2; 10 bases map to TRBD1. V shed 3 bases and J 6 bases; nucleotides not matched to a gene: 2. The CDR3 covers 13 residues. Germline CDR1 SGHRS, CDR2 YFSETQ. CDR3 loop: CASSSGTGDGYTF. The DNA of the CDR3 is TGCGCCAGCAGCTCCGGGACAGGGGATGGCTACACCTTC.

This chain connects TRBV7-3 to TRBJ1-1; perhaps TRBD1 as D (5 bases). The CDR3 has 18 amino acids. Trimming cost V 3 bases and J 2 bases, with 22 bases left between them. Germline CDR1 is SGHTA and CDR2 is FQGTGA. The CDR3 spells CASSFGPVGPGVNTEAFF. DNA for the CDR3: TGTGCCAGCAGCTTTGGGCCGGTTGGCCCGGGGGTAAACACTGAAGCTTTCTTT.